The 29 T cell receptor beta chains below were found in one sample sequenced in a study of identifying expanded T cells in peripheral blood. This table comes from immunoSEQ multiplex PCR, and its TCRdb copy is limited to in-frame clones, with some not included. The data contain 70,000 to 95,000 clones, roughly 89% of them singletons. The sample taken for sequencing was blood. The origin of the receptors is a person aged 18 to 75 in good health.

V and J are TRBV12-5 and TRBJ1-1, with D unresolved. V lost 1 base, J lost 6 bases, and 6 bases lay in between. The V gene's germline CDR1 is LGHNT and CDR2 FRNRAP. This CDR3 is built from 12 residues. CDR3 sequence (DNA): TGTGCTAGTGGTTTGGCCCCCTCTGAAGCTTTCTTT. Amino acid sequence: CASGLAPSEAFF.

V usage is TRBV29-1 and J usage is TRBJ1-1; D is possibly TRBD1 (6 bases). The V and J ends lost 4 bases and 5 bases respectively, with 14 bases between them. The CDR3 extends over 13 amino acids. Germline V gene lookup returns CDR1 SQVTM and CDR2 ANQGSEA. CDR3 nucleotide sequence: TGCAGCGTTGGTAAAACCCAGGGGACTGAAGCTTTCTTT. Protein: CSVGKTQGTEAFF.

In its sample, this clone was seen a few times. The chain has TRBV5-6 and TRBJ1-5, with D uncertain. The CDR3 extends over 15 amino acids. V was pared by 2 bases and J by 2 bases, with 11 bases between. Germline V gene sequence: CDR1 SGHDT, CDR2 YYEEEE. The CDR3 region is CASSLGGRGNQPQHF. CDR3 in DNA: TGTGCCAGCAGCTTAGGTGGTAGGGGCAATCAGCCCCAGCATTTT.

The chain couples TRBV12-5 to TRBJ1-5, with 8 bases that match TRBD1. The germline CDR1 and CDR2 sequences are LGHNT and FRNRAP. V lost 8 bases, J lost 7 bases, and 7 bases stayed unmatched. The CDR3 extends over 13 amino acids. The CDR3 sequence is CASSDRDGQPQHF. In DNA form, the CDR3 reads TGTGCTAGTTCGGACAGGGATGGCCAGCCCCAGCATTTT.

The chain uses TRBV7-2 and TRBJ2-7; D unresolved. Germline V gene data show CDR1 as SGHTA and CDR2 as FQGNSA. This CDR3 is 11 amino acids long. The V end lost 3 bases, the J end lost 4 bases, and 4 bases lay between the germline ends. The CDR3 here is CASSFPYEQYF. The DNA of the CDR3 is TGTGCCAGCAGCTTCCCTTACGAGCAGTACTTC.

The J gene is TRBJ2-3, the V gene TRBV6-5; D remains ambiguous. Germline CDR1 and CDR2: MNHEY and SVGAGI. V lost 10 bases, J lost 2 bases, and 13 bases lay in between. This CDR3 region has 13 residues. The CDR3, as DNA: TGTGCCACCGCCAGATCATTCACAGATACGCAGTATTTT. Translation gives CATARSFTDTQYF.

The chain joins TRBV9 to TRBJ1-5; tentative D call: TRBD1 (6 bases). CDR3 length: 15 residues. The V end lost 4 bases, the J end lost 0 bases, and 11 bases lay between the germline ends. The germline CDR1 and CDR2 sequences are SGDLS and YYNGEE. The DNA for the CDR3 is TGTGCCAGCAGCCCCGGGACAAATAGCAATCAGCCCCAGCATTTT. Amino acids: CASSPGTNSNQPQHF.

This clone was picked up one time. The rearrangement joins TRBV10-3 to TRBJ1-2; TRBD1 matches 7 bases. Germline CDR1 and CDR2: ENHRY and SYGVKD. The CDR3 extends over 13 amino acids. After removal of 4 bases from V and 8 bases from J, the junction contained 7 bases not matched to a gene. The CDR3 here is CAISVIGGLGYTF. CDR3 nucleotide sequence: TGTGCCATCAGTGTCATAGGGGGCTTGGGCTACACCTTC.

V is TRBV5-1 and J is TRBJ2-5; tentative D call: TRBD1 (5 bases). The CDR3 has 16 residues. Germline CDR1 reads SGHRS; CDR2 reads YFSETQ. Trimming left V 1 base short and J 5 bases short, with 18 bases between. CDR3 region: CASSLSLGALGETQYF. The CDR3 DNA reads TGCGCCAGCAGCTTGTCGCTTGGGGCGCTTGGGGAGACCCAGTACTTC.

The gene calls are TRBV13 and TRBJ2-7, with TRBD1 matching 8 bases. Trimming took 2 bases from V and 2 from J; bases not matched to a gene: 11. Germline V gene lookup returns CDR1 PRHDT and CDR2 FYEKMQ (reference sequence). CDR3 length: 17 residues. For the CDR3, the DNA is TGTGCCAGCAGCTTAACAGGGGGGAGGAGGGTTCCCTACGAGCAGTACTTC. This translates into CASSLTGGRRVPYEQYF.

V usage is TRBV5-6 and J usage is TRBJ2-2, with D possibly TRBD2 on 7 matching bases. Germline lookup yields CDR1 SGHDT and CDR2 YYEEEE. The CDR3 runs 17 residues. The V and J ends lost 2 bases and 5 bases respectively, with 19 bases between them. The CDR3 DNA is TGTGCCAGCAGCTTCGGCTCCCGGGGGGCCTGGACCGGGGAGCTGTTTTTT. Its protein product is CASSFGSRGAWTGELFF.

The chain joins TRBV6-1 to TRBJ1-5; maybe TRBD1 (6 bases). This CDR3 is built from 15 residues. Deletions cut 4 bases from V and 2 bases from J, with 12 bases between. Per germline, CDR1 MNHNS and CDR2 SASEGT. The CDR3 sequence: CASSVGQTGNQPQHF. As DNA, the CDR3 is TGTGCCAGCAGTGTCGGACAGACAGGCAATCAGCCCCAGCATTTT.

This sequence joins TRBV7-9 and TRBJ1-2; D is perhaps TRBD1 (6 bases). CDR1 and CDR2 (germline): SEHNR, FQNEAQ (reference sequence). This CDR3 has 16 residues. V was cut by 5 bases and J by 1 base, with 17 bases left in between. The chain's CDR3 is CASSDESRDINYGYTF. The CDR3 nucleotides are TGTGCCAGCAGCGACGAATCCAGGGACATTAACTATGGCTACACCTTC.

This chain connects TRBV15 to TRBJ2-3, with D perhaps matching TRBD2 (6 bases). Trimming shortened V by 0 bases and J by 0 bases, and 16 bases separated the two germline ends. The V gene's germline CDR1 is LNHNV and CDR2 YYDKDF (reference sequence). The CDR3 covers 18 residues. The CDR3 reads CATSRDTFAGTSTDTQYF. Written as DNA, the CDR3 is TGTGCCACCAGCAGAGACACATTCGCGGGGACTAGCACAGATACGCAGTATTTT.

The chain links TRBV14 to TRBJ1-2; D is uncertain. CDR1 and CDR2 from the germline V gene are SGHDN and FVKESK. V lost 4 bases and J 4 bases, leaving 13 bases between the germline ends. The CDR3 extends over 14 amino acids. As DNA, the CDR3 is TGTGCCAGCAGCCCAGACCGTATGAGCTATGGCTACACCTTC. This sequence encodes CASSPDRMSYGYTF.

This chain connects TRBV4-1 to TRBJ1-6, with a possible D match to TRBD1 (5 bases). Trimming stripped 1 base from V and 6 bases from J, with 16 bases between. CDR1 is MGHRA and CDR2 is YSYEKL in the germline V gene. CDR3 size: 17 residues. The CDR3 here is CASSQVGRGGSNSPLHF. The CDR3 DNA reads as TGCGCCAGCAGCCAAGTGGGCCGCGGGGGGAGTAATTCACCCCTCCACTTT.

This clone appeared once. This chain links TRBV4-1 with TRBJ2-1; 8 bases map to TRBD1. CDR1 is MGHRA and CDR2 is YSYEKL in the germline V gene. This CDR3 contains 17 residues. J was trimmed by 6 bases and V by 0 bases; bases with no gene match: 10. CDR3 sequence (DNA): TGCGCCAGCAGCCAAGATCTTAGCAGGGGGCAGGTCAATGAGCAGTTCTTC. Its protein product is CASSQDLSRGQVNEQFF.

CDR3 sequence (DNA): TGTGCCAGCAGGATAGGAATGGACGGATACTATGGCTACACCTTC. Translating it yields CASRIGMDGYYGYTF. The chain couples TRBV27 to TRBJ1-2; D ambiguous. The CDR3 sequence is 15 residues long. Germline-derived CDR1 and CDR2 are MNHEY and SMNVEV (reference sequence). Trimming shortened V by 6 bases and J by 3 bases, and 17 bases separated the two germline ends.

The gene calls are TRBV6-5 and TRBJ1-5, with a tentative D call TRBD1 (6 bases). The CDR3 sequence is 15 residues long. The germline V gene has CDR1 MNHEY and CDR2 SVGAGI. V lost 5 bases and J 4 bases, leaving 15 bases between the germline ends. Here the CDR3 DNA reads TGTGCCAGCAGTAGATTCGGACAGCTGAATCAGCCCCAGCATTTT. Residues: CASSRFGQLNQPQHF.

The chain joins TRBV5-6 to TRBJ2-3, with D tentatively TRBD2 (6 bases). V lost 0 bases to trimming and J lost 2 bases, with 13 bases between them. Germline CDR1 SGHDT, CDR2 YYEEEE. The CDR3 spans 16 residues. The CDR3 loop reads CASSLGAGRYTDTQYF. The DNA of the CDR3 is TGTGCCAGCAGCTTGGGTGCGGGGAGATACACAGATACGCAGTATTTT.

The chain carries TRBV15 and TRBJ2-2, with D possibly being TRBD2 (6 bases). V was pared by 0 bases and J by 5 bases, with 10 bases between. Germline-derived CDR1 and CDR2 are LNHNV and YYDKDF (reference sequence). The CDR3 is made up of 15 amino acids. The CDR3 is CATSREYAGTGELFF. The CDR3 bases are TGTGCCACCAGCAGAGAGTATGCGGGGACCGGGGAGCTGTTTTTT.

This clone has a single count. V gene TRBV14 combines with J gene TRBJ2-1; D tentatively reads TRBD1 or TRBD2 (5 bases each). This CDR3 is built from 16 residues. Germline V gives CDR1 SGHDN, CDR2 FVKESK. Between the trimmed V and J ends, which lost 3 bases and 6 bases, there was a span of 18 bases. The CDR3 DNA sequence: TGTGCCAGCAGCCAGGGTGGGGCAGGGACGGGCAATGAGCAGTTCTTC. Protein: CASSQGGAGTGNEQFF.

The V call is TRBV18, the J call TRBJ2-1; TRBD2 matches 9 bases. Germline values: CDR1 KGHSH, CDR2 LQKENI. The CDR3 length is 16 residues. With V trimmed by 3 bases and J by 2 bases, 5 bases remained unmatched. This chain's CDR3 is CASSPIAGVPYNEQFF. DNA of the CDR3: TGTGCCAGCTCACCCATAGCGGGAGTGCCCTACAATGAGCAGTTCTTC.

The chain recombines TRBV11-2 with TRBJ2-7; a possible D gene is TRBD2 (5 bases). Germline CDR1 reads SGHAT; CDR2 reads FQNNGV. V was cut by 6 bases and J by 2 bases, with 20 bases left in between. CDR3 size: 16 residues. The DNA for the CDR3 is TGTGCCAGCAGTTTTGACCGAGGAGGAGTCACCTACGAGCAGTACTTC. As protein: CASSFDRGGVTYEQYF.

The V call is TRBV7-9, the J call TRBJ1-1; unclear D gene. This CDR3 has 15 amino acids. Trimming pared 1 base from V and 4 bases from J, leaving 13 bases between. Germline values: CDR1 SEHNR, CDR2 FQNEAQ (reference sequence). The CDR3 loop reads CASSLEKPGVTEAFF. The CDR3 region has the DNA TGTGCCAGCAGCTTAGAGAAACCAGGAGTCACTGAAGCTTTCTTT.

This clone was picked up one time. The chain has TRBV6-5 and TRBJ2-1, with 7 bases aligning to TRBD1. The V segment lost 7 bases and the J segment 10 bases; nucleotides outside the gene matches: 4. The CDR3 is made up of 11 amino acids. CDR1 and CDR2 (germline): MNHEY, SVGAGI. The CDR3 DNA reads as TGTGCCAGCAATCGACAGGGAGAGCAGTTCTTC. This sequence encodes CASNRQGEQFF.

The sample holds one count of this clone. The rearrangement joins TRBV20-1 to TRBJ2-2, with D unclear. Germline CDR1 DFQATT, CDR2 SNEGSKA (reference sequence). This CDR3 contains 11 residues. Trimming took 6 bases from V and 7 from J, leaving 9 bases between them. The CDR3 nucleotides read TGCAGTGCGTTCGAATTCGGGGAGCTGTTTTTT. Amino acids: CSAFEFGELFF.

The chain has TRBV5-6 and TRBJ2-1; D might be TRBD2 (5 bases). Trimming stripped 0 bases from V and 8 bases from J, with 18 bases between. This CDR3 contains 16 residues. Germline-derived CDR1 and CDR2 are SGHDT and YYEEEE. CDR3 protein: CASSLVGLRVSDEQFF. Written as DNA, the CDR3 is TGTGCCAGCAGCTTGGTGGGTTTGCGGGTATCGGATGAGCAGTTCTTC.

The chain couples TRBV4-2 to TRBJ1-3; D is unresolved. CDR3 length equals 16 residues. Trimming shortened V by 0 bases and J by 0 bases, and 9 bases separated the two germline ends. CDR1 is LGHNA, CDR2 YNFKEQ, per germline. The CDR3 sequence: CASSQDASPSGNTIYF. CDR3 sequence (DNA): TGTGCCAGCAGCCAAGATGCTTCACCCTCTGGAAACACCATATATTTT.